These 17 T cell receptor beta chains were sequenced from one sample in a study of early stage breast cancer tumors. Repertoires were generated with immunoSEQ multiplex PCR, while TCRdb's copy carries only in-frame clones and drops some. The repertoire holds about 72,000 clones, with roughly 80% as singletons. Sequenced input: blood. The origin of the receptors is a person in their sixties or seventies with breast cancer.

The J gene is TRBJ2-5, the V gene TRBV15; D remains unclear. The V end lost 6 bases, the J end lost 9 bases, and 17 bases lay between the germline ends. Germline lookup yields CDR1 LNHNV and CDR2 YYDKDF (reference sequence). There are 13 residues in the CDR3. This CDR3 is CATSALQESAQYF. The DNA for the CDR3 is TGTGCCACCAGTGCCTTACAAGAGTCGGCCCAGTACTTC.

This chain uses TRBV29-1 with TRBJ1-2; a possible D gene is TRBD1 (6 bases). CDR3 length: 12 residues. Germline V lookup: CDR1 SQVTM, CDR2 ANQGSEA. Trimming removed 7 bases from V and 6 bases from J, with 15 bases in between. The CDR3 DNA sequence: TGCAGCGCCAATGGGACACCGGATGGCTACACCTTC. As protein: CSANGTPDGYTF.

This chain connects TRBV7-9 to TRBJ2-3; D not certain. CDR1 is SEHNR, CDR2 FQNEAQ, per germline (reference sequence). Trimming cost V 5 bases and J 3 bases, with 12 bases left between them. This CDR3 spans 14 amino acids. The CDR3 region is CASSPFLETDTQYF. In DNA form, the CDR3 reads TGTGCCAGCAGCCCTTTCCTGGAAACAGATACGCAGTATTTT.

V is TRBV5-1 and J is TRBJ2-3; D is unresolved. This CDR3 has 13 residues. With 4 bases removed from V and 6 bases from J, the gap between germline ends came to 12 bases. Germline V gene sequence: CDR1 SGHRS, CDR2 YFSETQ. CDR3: CASSAIGKDTQYF. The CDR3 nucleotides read TGCGCCAGCAGCGCAATAGGGAAGGATACGCAGTATTTT.

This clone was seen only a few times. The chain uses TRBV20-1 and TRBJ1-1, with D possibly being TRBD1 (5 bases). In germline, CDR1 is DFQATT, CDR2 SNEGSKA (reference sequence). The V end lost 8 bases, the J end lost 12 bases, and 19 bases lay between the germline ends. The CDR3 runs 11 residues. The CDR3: CSPQNGGKTFF. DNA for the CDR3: TGCAGTCCACAAAATGGGGGAAAGACTTTCTTT.

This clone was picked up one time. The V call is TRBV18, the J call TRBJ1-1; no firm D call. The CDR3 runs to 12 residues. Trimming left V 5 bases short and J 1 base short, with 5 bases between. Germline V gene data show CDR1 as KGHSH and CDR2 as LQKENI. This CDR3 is CASSTSNTEAFF. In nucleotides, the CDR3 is TGTGCCAGCTCAACCTCGAACACTGAAGCTTTCTTT.

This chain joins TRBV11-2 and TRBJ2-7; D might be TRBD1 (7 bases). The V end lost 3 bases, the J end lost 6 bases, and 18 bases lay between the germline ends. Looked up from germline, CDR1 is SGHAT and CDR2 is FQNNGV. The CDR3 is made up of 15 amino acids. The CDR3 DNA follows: TGTGCCAGCAGCTTGACAGGGAGGCGGAGGAGCGAGCAGTACTTC. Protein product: CASSLTGRRRSEQYF.

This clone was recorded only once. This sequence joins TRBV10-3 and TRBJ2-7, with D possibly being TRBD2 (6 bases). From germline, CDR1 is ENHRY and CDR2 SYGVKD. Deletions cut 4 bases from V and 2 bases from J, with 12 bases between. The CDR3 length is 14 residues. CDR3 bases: TGTGCCATCAGTGCCCCACTAGCCCCCTACGAGCAGTACTTC. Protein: CAISAPLAPYEQYF.

CDR3: CASSLGTHSGNTIYF. The CDR3 nucleotides read TGTGCCAGCAGCTTAGGGACCCACTCTGGAAACACCATATATTTT. This chain uses TRBV11-2 with TRBJ1-3; D ambiguous. Germline CDR1 is SGHAT and CDR2 is FQNNGV. V dropped 1 base and J dropped 0 bases, with 7 bases sitting between them. The CDR3 consists of 15 residues.

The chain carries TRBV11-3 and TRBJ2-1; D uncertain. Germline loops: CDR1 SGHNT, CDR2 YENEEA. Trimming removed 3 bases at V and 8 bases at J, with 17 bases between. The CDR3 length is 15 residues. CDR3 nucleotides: TGTGCCAGCAGCTTCCGGGCCTCCGAACGTTATGAGCAGTTCTTC. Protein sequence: CASSFRASERYEQFF. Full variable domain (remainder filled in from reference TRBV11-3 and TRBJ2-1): EAGVVQSPRYKIIEKKQPVAFWCNPISGHNTLYWYLQNLGQGPELLIRYENEEAVDDSQLPKDRFSAERLKGVDSTLKIQPAELGDSAVYLCASSFRASERYEQFFGPGTRLTVL.

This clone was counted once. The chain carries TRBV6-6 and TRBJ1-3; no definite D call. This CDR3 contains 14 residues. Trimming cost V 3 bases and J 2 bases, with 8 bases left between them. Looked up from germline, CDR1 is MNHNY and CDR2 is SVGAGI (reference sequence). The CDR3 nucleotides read TGTGCCAGCAGTTATGCGGTGGCTGGAAACACCATATATTTT. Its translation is CASSYAVAGNTIYF.

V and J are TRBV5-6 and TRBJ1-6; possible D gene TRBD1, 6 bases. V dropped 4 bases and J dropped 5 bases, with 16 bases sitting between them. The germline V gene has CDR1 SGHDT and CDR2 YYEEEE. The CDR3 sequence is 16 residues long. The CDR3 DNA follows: TGTGCCAGCAGCGCAAGGGACATTCGTAATAATTCACCCCTCCACTTT. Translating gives CASSARDIRNNSPLHF.

The CDR3 here is CASSLARGESATGELFF. The CDR3 bases are TGTGCCAGCAGCTTAGCACGGGGGGAGTCGGCCACCGGGGAGCTGTTTTTT. V gene TRBV7-9 combines with J gene TRBJ2-2; 7 nucleotides align to TRBD2. The CDR3 consists of 17 residues. CDR1 is SEHNR and CDR2 is FQNEAQ in the germline V gene (reference sequence). J lost 4 bases, V lost 0 bases, and 8 bases had no gene match.

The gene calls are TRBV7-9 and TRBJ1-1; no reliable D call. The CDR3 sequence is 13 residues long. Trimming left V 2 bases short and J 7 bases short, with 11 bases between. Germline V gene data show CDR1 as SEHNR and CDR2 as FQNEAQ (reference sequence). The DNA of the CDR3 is TGTGCCAGCAGCTTACTCAGCTTGGGTGAAGCTTTCTTT. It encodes CASSLLSLGEAFF.

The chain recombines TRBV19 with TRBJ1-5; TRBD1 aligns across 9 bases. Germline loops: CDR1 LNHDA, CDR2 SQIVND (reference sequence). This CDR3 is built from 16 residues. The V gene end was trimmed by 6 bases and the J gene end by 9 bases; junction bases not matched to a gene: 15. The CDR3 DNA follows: TGTGCCAGTAGCTCTAACTCACAGGGGGCGGGGCGGCCCCAGCATTTT. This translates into CASSSNSQGAGRPQHF.

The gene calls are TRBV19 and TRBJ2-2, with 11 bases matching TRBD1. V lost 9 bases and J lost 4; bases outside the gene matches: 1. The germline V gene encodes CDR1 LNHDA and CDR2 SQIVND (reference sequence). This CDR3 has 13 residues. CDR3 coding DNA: TGTGCCAGCGGGACAGGGGGCACCGGGGAGCTGTTTTTT. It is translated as CASGTGGTGELFF.

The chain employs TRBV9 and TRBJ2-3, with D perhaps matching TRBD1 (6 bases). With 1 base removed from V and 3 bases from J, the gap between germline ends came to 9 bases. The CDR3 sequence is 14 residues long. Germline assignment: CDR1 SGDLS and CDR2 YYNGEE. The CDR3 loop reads CASSVRGFTDTQYF. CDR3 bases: TGTGCCAGCAGCGTAAGGGGGTTTACAGATACGCAGTATTTT.